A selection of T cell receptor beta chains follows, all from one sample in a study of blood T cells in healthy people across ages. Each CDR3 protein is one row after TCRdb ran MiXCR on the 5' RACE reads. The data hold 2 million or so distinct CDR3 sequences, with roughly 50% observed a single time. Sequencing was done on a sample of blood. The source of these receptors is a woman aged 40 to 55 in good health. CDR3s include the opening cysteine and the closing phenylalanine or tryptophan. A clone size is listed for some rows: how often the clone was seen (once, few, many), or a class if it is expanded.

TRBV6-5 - CASSRTWTQETQYF
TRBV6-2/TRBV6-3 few CASSARDRVDSPLHF
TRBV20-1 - CSASSQVLQETRYF
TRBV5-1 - CASSGTGEASYNEQFF
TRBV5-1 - CASAPNSYEQYF
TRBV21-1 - CASSKGQGDFYNEQFF
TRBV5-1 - CASSLESSLSTDTQYF
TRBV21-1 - CASSKPGTGTDQETQYF
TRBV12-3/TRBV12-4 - CASSLAAFTTTDMQYF
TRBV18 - CASSPPVKESSYNEQFF
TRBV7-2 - CASSLEQGIRSETQYF
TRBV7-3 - CASSLQSQANEQFF
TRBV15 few CATSRANREQYF
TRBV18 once CASGQTTRSQFF
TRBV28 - CASRRTGLPYGYTF
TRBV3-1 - CASSQGRGQVYGYTF